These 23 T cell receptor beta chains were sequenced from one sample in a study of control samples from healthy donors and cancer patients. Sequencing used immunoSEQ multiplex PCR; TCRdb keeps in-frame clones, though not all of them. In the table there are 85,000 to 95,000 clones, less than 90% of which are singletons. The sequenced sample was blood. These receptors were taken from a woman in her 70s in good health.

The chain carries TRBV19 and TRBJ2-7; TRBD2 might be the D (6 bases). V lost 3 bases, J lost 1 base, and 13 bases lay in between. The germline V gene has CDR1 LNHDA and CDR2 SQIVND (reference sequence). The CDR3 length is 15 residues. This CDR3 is CASSIRIADSYEQYF. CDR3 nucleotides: TGTGCCAGTAGTATCCGGATAGCGGATTCCTACGAGCAGTACTTC.

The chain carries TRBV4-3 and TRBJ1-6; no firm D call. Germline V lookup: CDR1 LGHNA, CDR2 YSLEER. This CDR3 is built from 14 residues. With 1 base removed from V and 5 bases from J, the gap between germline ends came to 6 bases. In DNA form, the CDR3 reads TGCGCCAGCAGCCAAGGTATCGATAATTCACCCCTCCACTTT. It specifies CASSQGIDNSPLHF.

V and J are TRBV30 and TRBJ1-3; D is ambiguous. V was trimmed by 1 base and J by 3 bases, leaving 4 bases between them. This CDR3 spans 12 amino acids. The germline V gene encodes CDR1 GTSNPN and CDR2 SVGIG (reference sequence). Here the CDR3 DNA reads TGTGCCTGGAGTGAGGGTGGAAACACCATATATTTT. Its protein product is CAWSEGGNTIYF.

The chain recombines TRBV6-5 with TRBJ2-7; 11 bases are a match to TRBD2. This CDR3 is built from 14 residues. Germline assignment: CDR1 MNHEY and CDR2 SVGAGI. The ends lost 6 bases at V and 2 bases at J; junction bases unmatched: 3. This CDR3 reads CASRLGLAAYEQYF. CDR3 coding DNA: TGTGCCAGCAGACTGGGACTAGCGGCCTACGAGCAGTACTTC.

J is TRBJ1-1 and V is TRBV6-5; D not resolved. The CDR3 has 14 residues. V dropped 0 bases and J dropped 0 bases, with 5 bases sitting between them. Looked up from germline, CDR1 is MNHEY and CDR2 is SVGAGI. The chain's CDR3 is CASSYSKVNTEAFF. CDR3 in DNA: TGTGCCAGCAGTTACTCGAAGGTGAACACTGAAGCTTTCTTT.

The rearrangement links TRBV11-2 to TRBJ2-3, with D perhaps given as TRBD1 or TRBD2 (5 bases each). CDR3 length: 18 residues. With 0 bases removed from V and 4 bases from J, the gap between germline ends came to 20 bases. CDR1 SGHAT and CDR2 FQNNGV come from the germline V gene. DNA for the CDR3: TGTGCCAGCAGCTTAGAGGCGACCTTCGTGAGGGGTGCAGATACGCAGTATTTT. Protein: CASSLEATFVRGADTQYF.

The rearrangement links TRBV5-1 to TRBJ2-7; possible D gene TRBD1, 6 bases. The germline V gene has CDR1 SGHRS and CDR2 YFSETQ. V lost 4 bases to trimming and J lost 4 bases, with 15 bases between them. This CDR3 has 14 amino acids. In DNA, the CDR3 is TGCGCCAGCAGCCCGTCCAGGGGAGAGTACGAGCAGTACTTC. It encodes CASSPSRGEYEQYF.

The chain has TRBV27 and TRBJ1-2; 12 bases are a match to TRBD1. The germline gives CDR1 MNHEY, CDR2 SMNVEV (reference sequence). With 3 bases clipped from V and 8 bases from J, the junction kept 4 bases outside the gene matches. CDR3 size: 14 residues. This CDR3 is CASSFRDRGRGYTF. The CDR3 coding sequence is TGTGCCAGCAGTTTCAGGGACAGGGGGCGGGGCTACACCTTC.

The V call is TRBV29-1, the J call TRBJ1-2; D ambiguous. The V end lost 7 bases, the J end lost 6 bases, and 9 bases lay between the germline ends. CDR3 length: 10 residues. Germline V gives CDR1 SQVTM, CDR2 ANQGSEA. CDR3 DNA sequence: TGCAGCGCCCTCACGAATGGCTACACCTTC. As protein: CSALTNGYTF.

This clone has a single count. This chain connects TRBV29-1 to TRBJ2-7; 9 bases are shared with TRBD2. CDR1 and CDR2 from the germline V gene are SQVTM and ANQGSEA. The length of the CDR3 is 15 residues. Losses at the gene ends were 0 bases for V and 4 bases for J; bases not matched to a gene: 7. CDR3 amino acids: CSVEDPASGAYEQYF. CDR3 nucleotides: TGCAGCGTTGAAGATCCGGCTAGCGGGGCGTACGAGCAGTACTTC.

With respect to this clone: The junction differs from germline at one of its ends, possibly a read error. In DNA, the CDR3 is TGTGCCAGTAGTAGGGAGGGACGTCCCATTCGCTTC. This gives the protein CASSREGRPIRF. V is TRBV19 and J is TRBJ1-2; D possibly corresponds to TRBD1 (5 bases). Looked up from germline, CDR1 is LNHDA and CDR2 is SQIVND (reference sequence). The CDR3 extends over 12 amino acids. The entire variable domain, with the rest obtained from reference TRBV19 and TRBJ1-2, is as follows: DGGITQSPKYLFRKEGQNVTLSCEQNLNHDAMYWYRQDPGQGLRLIYYSQIVNDFQKGDIAEGYSVSREKKESFPLTVTSAQKNPTAFYLCASSREGRPIRFGSGTRLTVV.

Written as DNA, the CDR3 is TGTGCCGGACTAGCGGGACCCATGAGGGAGCAGTACTTC. Its translation: CAGLAGPMREQYF. J is TRBJ2-7 and V is TRBV12-3 or TRBV12-4; 12 positions agree with TRBD2. The CDR3 totals 13 residues. Germline trimming cut 11 bases from V and 7 bases from J; bases unmatched to any gene: 9.

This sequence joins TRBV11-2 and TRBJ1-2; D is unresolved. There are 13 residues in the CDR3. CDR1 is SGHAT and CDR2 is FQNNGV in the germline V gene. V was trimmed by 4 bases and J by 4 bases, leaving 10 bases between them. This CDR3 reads CASSSIGIYGYTF. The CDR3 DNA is TGTGCCAGCAGCTCCATAGGTATCTATGGCTACACCTTC.

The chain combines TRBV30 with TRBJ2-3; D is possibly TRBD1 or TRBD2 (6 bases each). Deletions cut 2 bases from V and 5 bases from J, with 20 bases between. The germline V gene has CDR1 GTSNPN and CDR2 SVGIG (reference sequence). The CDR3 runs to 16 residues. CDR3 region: CAWSSVGGTRGDTQYF. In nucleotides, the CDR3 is TGTGCCTGGAGTTCTGTGGGGGGAACCAGGGGAGATACGCAGTATTTT.

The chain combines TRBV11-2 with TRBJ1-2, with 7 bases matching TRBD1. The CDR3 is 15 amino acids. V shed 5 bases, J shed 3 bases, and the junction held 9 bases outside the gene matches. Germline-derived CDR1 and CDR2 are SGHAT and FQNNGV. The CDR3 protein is CASSRYRGWDYGYTF. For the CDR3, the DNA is TGTGCCAGCAGCCGTTACAGGGGTTGGGACTATGGCTACACCTTC.

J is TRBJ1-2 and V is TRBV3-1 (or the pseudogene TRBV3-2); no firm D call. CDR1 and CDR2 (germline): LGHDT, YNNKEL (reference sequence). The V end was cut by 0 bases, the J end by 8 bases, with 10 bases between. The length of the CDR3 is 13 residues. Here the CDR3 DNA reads TGTGCCAGCAGCCAAGAGTCAGGTCGAGGCTACACCTTC. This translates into CASSQESGRGYTF.

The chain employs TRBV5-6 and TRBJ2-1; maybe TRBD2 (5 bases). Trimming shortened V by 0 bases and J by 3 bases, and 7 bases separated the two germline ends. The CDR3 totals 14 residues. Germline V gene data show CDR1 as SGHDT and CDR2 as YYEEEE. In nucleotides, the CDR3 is TGTGCCAGCAGCTTGGTGCGGGTCTACAATGAGCAGTTCTTC. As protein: CASSLVRVYNEQFF.

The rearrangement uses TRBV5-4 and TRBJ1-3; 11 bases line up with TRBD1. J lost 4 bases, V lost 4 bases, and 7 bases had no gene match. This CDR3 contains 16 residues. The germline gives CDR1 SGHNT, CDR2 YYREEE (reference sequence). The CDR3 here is CASSLGQGAGGNTIYF. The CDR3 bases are TGTGCCAGCAGCCTCGGACAGGGGGCGGGAGGAAACACCATATATTTT.

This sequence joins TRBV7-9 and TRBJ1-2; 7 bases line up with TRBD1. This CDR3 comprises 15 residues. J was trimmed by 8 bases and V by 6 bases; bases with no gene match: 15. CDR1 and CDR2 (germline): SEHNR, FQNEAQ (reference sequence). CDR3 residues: CASRSSSGDREGYTF. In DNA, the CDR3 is TGTGCCAGCAGATCTAGTTCGGGAGACAGGGAAGGCTACACCTTC.

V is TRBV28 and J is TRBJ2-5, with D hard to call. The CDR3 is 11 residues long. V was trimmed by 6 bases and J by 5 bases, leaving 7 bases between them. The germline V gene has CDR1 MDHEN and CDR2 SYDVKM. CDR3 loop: CASSPHETQYF. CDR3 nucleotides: TGTGCCAGCAGCCCGCATGAGACCCAGTACTTC.

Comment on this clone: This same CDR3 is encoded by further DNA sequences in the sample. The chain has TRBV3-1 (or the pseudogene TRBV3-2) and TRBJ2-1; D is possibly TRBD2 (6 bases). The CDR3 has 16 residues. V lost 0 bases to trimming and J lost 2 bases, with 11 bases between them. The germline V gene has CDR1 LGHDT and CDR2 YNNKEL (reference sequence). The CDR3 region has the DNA TGTGCCAGCAGCCAAGATAGTAGCGGTACCTACAATGAGCAGTTCTTC. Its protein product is CASSQDSSGTYNEQFF.

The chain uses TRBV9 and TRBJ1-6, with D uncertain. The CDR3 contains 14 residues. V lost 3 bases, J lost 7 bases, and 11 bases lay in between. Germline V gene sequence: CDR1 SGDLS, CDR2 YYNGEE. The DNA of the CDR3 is TGTGCCAGCAGCGCCCTAGACATGAATTCACCCCTCCACTTT. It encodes CASSALDMNSPLHF.

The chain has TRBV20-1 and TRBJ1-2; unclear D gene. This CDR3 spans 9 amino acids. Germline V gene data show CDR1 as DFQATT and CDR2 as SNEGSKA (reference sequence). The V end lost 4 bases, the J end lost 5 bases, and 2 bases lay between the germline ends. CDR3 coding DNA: TGCAGTGCTACTTATGGCTACACCTTC. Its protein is CSATYGYTF.